The clone carrying this T cell receptor (beta chain) was recorded many times. This sample is part of a study of human T cells and chemical hapten exposure. TCRdb re-analysed the RACE reads in MiXCR, keeping a single row per CDR3 protein. The sample gives nearly 110,000 distinct CDR3 sequences, about 12% of which show up once; 1.6% is in the top ten. The time point is: pre-sensitization, week 0. Treatment noted: therapeutic diphenylcyclopropenone sensitization with weekly scalp DPC. Donors, patients with alopecia ranging from 18 to 70 years old and judged suitable for DPC, provided samples. Germline assignment: CDR1 MDHEN and CDR2 SYDVKM. J lost 1 base, V lost 5 bases, and 7 bases had no gene match. The length of the CDR3 is 15 residues.

The TCR sequence derives from a woman aged 45-65 years with alopecia areata. Some clones in this sample may be carry-over from other donors' samples. Sequences were derived from whole blood, sampled in connection with sensitization to the hapten diphenylcyclopropenone (DPC). V usage is TRBV28 and J usage is TRBJ2-5; 7 positions agree with TRBD1. CDR3 residues: CASSLGGQAQETQYF. The CDR3, as DNA: TGTGCCAGCAGTCTCGGAGGACAGGCCCAAGAGACCCAGTACTTC.